These 17 T cell receptor beta chains were all obtained from the same sample, sequenced in a study of blood T cells in healthy people across ages. The second PCR ran about 6 to 12 cycles with a sample-barcoded 5' primer and J-beta primers. TCRdb analysed the 5' RACE reads with MiXCR anew, one entry per CDR3 protein. The sample carries 1,500,000 or so distinct CDR3 sequences, 35% to 45% recorded once. The sequencing input was blood. The receptors were gathered from a woman aged 18-30 years in good health.

V and J are TRBV27 and TRBJ1-2, with 10 positions matching TRBD1. There are 16 residues in the CDR3. The ends lost 5 bases at V and 6 bases at J; junction bases unmatched: 12. In germline, CDR1 is MNHEY, CDR2 SMNVEV (reference sequence). The CDR3 region has the DNA TGTGCCAGCAGTCAGGACAGGGGGAGTGCCAGCCATGGCTACACCTTC. Protein product: CASSQDRGSASHGYTF.

This clonotype was counted only a few times. The chain combines TRBV12-3 or TRBV12-4 with TRBJ2-3; TRBD1 or TRBD2 may be the D gene (5 bases each). Trimming left V 4 bases short and J 3 bases short, with 14 bases between. The CDR3 totals 15 residues. CDR3 residues: CASSSRDARTDTQYF. In nucleotides, the CDR3 is TGTGCCAGCAGTTCTAGGGACGCCCGGACAGATACGCAGTATTTT.

This clonotype was seen more than once but under ten times. The rearrangement uses TRBV7-2 and TRBJ2-7, with D possibly TRBD2 on 5 matching bases. The CDR3 runs to 14 residues. Germline values: CDR1 SGHTA, CDR2 FQGNSA. V lost 7 bases and J 2 bases, leaving 15 bases between the germline ends. The CDR3 DNA follows: TGTGCCAGCAACCGGGGATGGAGTGCCTACGAGCAGTACTTC. Its translation is CASNRGWSAYEQYF.

The J gene is TRBJ2-7, the V gene TRBV5-1; 9 bases fit TRBD1. The ends lost 4 bases at V and 4 bases at J; junction bases unmatched: 9. The CDR3 runs to 15 residues. CDR1 SGHRS and CDR2 YFSETQ come from the germline V gene. This chain's CDR3 is CASSVNRDREYEQYF. The DNA of the CDR3 is TGCGCCAGCAGCGTGAACCGGGACAGGGAGTACGAGCAGTACTTC.

This clonotype was counted between two and nine times. This chain's CDR3 is CASSLGLAGLEQFF. The CDR3 DNA follows: TGTGCCAGCAGCTTAGGGCTAGCGGGTTTAGAACAGTTCTTC. The rearrangement uses TRBV11-2 and TRBJ2-1, with 8 bases fitting TRBD2. The J segment lost 13 bases and the V segment lost 1 base, leaving 9 bases of the junction unmatched. CDR3 size: 14 residues. Germline V gene sequence: CDR1 SGHAT, CDR2 FQNNGV.

V usage is TRBV7-9 and J usage is TRBJ2-3, with 9 bases aligning to TRBD1. Germline values: CDR1 SEHNR, CDR2 FQNEAQ (reference sequence). CDR3 length: 16 amino acids. J gave up 2 bases and V 6 bases, and 9 bases lay outside the gene matches. CDR3 DNA sequence: TGTGCCAGCAGTTTCACCGGGACAGGGTTCACAGATACGCAGTATTTT. Protein: CASSFTGTGFTDTQYF.

The chain has TRBV7-9 and TRBJ1-3, with D possibly TRBD1 on 5 matching bases. In germline, CDR1 is SEHNR, CDR2 FQNEAQ (reference sequence). The CDR3 extends over 16 amino acids. The germline V and J ends were trimmed by 5 bases and 0 bases, with 14 bases remaining between them. CDR3 nucleotides: TGTGCCAGCAGCCCAACTGGGGACCCCTCTGGAAACACCATATATTTT. It is translated as CASSPTGDPSGNTIYF.

The V and J genes are TRBV4-3 and TRBJ1-2; the D gene is possibly TRBD1 (5 bases). In germline, CDR1 is LGHNA, CDR2 YSLEER. V dropped 0 bases and J dropped 2 bases, with 13 bases sitting between them. The CDR3 runs 16 residues. Here the CDR3 reads CASSQDQGGRNYGYTF. The CDR3 bases are TGCGCCAGCAGCCAAGATCAGGGAGGAAGAAACTATGGCTACACCTTC.

This clonotype occurred a few times. The rearrangement uses TRBV20-1 and TRBJ2-7; TRBD1 matches at 8 bases. J was trimmed by 6 bases and V by 3 bases; bases with no gene match: 4. CDR1 DFQATT and CDR2 SNEGSKA come from the germline V gene (reference sequence). The CDR3 runs 12 residues. The DNA for the CDR3 is TGCAGTGCTAGGGGGGGACAGGTCGAGCAGTACTTC. Protein product: CSARGGQVEQYF.

The chain joins TRBV5-5 to TRBJ1-1; D unclear. Germline lookup yields CDR1 SGHKS and CDR2 YYEKEE (reference sequence). With 2 bases removed from V and 1 base from J, the gap between germline ends came to 12 bases. The CDR3 consists of 15 residues. As DNA, the CDR3 is TGTGCCAGCAGCTTTAATTGGGAACGGAACACTGAAGCTTTCTTT. Translated: CASSFNWERNTEAFF.

The CDR3 reads CAWTGTEQFF. The CDR3 region has the DNA TGTGCCTGGACAGGGACTGAGCAGTTCTTC. V gene TRBV30 combines with J gene TRBJ2-1, with D tentatively TRBD1 or TRBD2 (5 bases each). CDR3 length: 10 residues. Germline lookup yields CDR1 GTSNPN and CDR2 SVGIG (reference sequence). Trimming removed 4 bases at V and 9 bases at J, with 7 bases between.

This clonotype has more than one count but fewer than ten. CDR3 loop: CATSERTESSSYNEQFF. In DNA form, the CDR3 reads TGTGCCACCAGTGAAAGGACGGAGTCCAGCTCCTACAATGAGCAGTTCTTC. V is TRBV24-1 and J is TRBJ2-1; no firm D call. Trimming shortened V by 4 bases and J by 0 bases, and 15 bases separated the two germline ends. Germline CDR1 is KGHDR and CDR2 is SFDVKD. The CDR3 covers 17 residues.

The chain has TRBV6-2 or TRBV6-3 and TRBJ2-1; possibly TRBD2 for D (5 bases). Germline loops: CDR1 MNHEY, CDR2 SVGEGT. V gave up 2 bases and J gave up 0 bases, with 11 bases separating them. This CDR3 is built from 16 residues. CDR3 nucleotide sequence: TGTGCCAGCAGTTACGCGGACTGGTACTCCTACAATGAGCAGTTCTTC. This codes for CASSYADWYSYNEQFF.

The chain has TRBV2 and TRBJ2-7; 9 bases fit TRBD1. The CDR3 runs 14 residues. The ends lost 8 bases at V and 4 bases at J; junction bases unmatched: 9. Germline V gene lookup returns CDR1 SNHLY and CDR2 FYNNEI. The CDR3 DNA reads as TGTGCCAGCGATTCCGGGACAGGGAGGTACGAGCAGTACTTC. Protein sequence: CASDSGTGRYEQYF.

A few counts support this clonotype. The rearrangement links TRBV29-1 to TRBJ1-5; 8 positions agree with TRBD1. Losses at the gene ends were 4 bases for V and 7 bases for J; bases not matched to a gene: 6. Germline assignment: CDR1 SQVTM and CDR2 ANQGSEA. CDR3 length: 13 residues. CDR3: CSVADRELQPQHF. Written as DNA, the CDR3 is TGCAGCGTTGCGGACAGGGAATTGCAGCCCCAGCATTTT. Supplemented by reference TRBV29-1 and TRBJ1-5, the full variable domain reads SAVISQKPSRDICQRGTSLTIQCQVDSQVTMMFWYRQQPGQSLTLIATANQGSEATYESGFVIDKFPISRPNLTFSTLTVSNMSPEDSSIYLCSVADRELQPQHFGDGTRLSIL.

This clonotype came up a few times. The rearrangement uses TRBV4-1 and TRBJ2-5, with D perhaps matching TRBD2 (5 bases). The CDR3 consists of 14 residues. Trimming took off 0 bases at V and 11 bases at J, with 16 bases between the two ends. Per germline, CDR1 MGHRA and CDR2 YSYEKL. The CDR3: CASSQDLGSNEQYF. The CDR3 DNA is TGCGCCAGCAGCCAAGATCTAGGGAGCAATGAGCAGTACTTC.

This sequence joins TRBV24-1 and TRBJ2-1; a possible D gene is TRBD1 (7 bases). V lost 9 bases to trimming and J lost 9 bases, with 17 bases between them. The CDR3 runs to 13 residues. Germline V gene sequence: CDR1 KGHDR, CDR2 SFDVKD. CDR3 nucleotide sequence: TGTGCCACCGGAGGGGGCTTACGGGGTGAGCAGTTCTTC. Translated: CATGGGLRGEQFF.